The sequence of this T cell receptor (beta chain) was determined in a study of CD8+CD57+ T cells in acquired aplastic anemia (dated by TCRdb to about 2018). A note on the overall study: A mean of about 3.2 ug of DNA, ranging from about 0.17 to 30 ug, was extracted from sorted CD4+ and CD8+ cells. CD8+CD57+ expansion was defined as a frequency above the mean frequency observed in healthy subjects.

On this clonotype itself: It has no known antigen specificity. One base away there is no much larger clone; base qualities are not given.

The research as a whole found: CD8+ Simpson's diversity did not differ significantly between patients and healthy controls (P=0.060). Twenty-nine CD8+ CDR3 sequences were shared between patients and controls but appeared highly expressed in patients and within their immunodominant clones.

From the germline V gene (reference sequence), CDR1 is LNHNV and CDR2 is YYDKDF. The CDR3 starts with the cysteine, ends with the phenylalanine, and has 15 residues. Only the CDR3 region is kept as DNA, spanning 45 bases read in frame from base 1. V loses 1 base, J loses 6 bases, and the germline ends lie 13 bases apart. The patients picked for sequencing were ones in whom flow cytometry had shown an expansion of CD8+CD57+ cells. Severe acquired aplastic anemia was diagnosed in all patients according to International Study of Aplastic Anemia and Agranulocytosis and Camitta criteria. No patient had received any therapy when blood was sampled. In the study, sorted CD4+ and CD8+ blood T cells from patients with severe aplastic anemia and from healthy subjects underwent deep sequencing of TCR repertoires. Patients were enrolled under clinicaltrials.gov protocols 00001620, 01623167, 00001397, 00071045, 00081523 and 00961064 in the USA. Ficoll-Paque density gradient centrifugation was used to isolate peripheral blood mononuclear cells. Before DNA extraction, CD4+ and CD8+ T cells were sorted by FACS or by magnetic beads.

Genomic DNA was used as template for profiling of TCR beta VDJ combinations and CDR3 sequences. An Illumina HiSeq 2000 was used for TCR repertoire sequencing. The paper's data handling went like this. TRBV/TRBJ rearrangement plots, CDR3 size and DJ length profiles, and Simpson's diversity index were used to evaluate the repertoires. The most abundant DNA sequence in the deep sequencing data was taken as the immunodominant clone. CDR3 amino acid sequences were screened for sharing across subjects and compared with published repertoires and the VDJdb database. TCRdb handled the public reads itself, with Q25 trimming in fastp and clone calling in MiXCR, and kept productive beta chains. Every CDR3 protein is listed once, alongside the most common genes and DNA of its rows. What appears here as the V and J calls and clone size reflects TCRdb's work, not the paper's. The sample records roughly 240,000 distinct CDR3 sequences, 45% to 50% of which are singletons. Under 9% of the sample rests with the top ten.

Material for sequencing was sorted CD4+, CD8+, or CD8+CD57+ T cells (not recorded which) from PBMCs. Recombination linked TRBV15 to TRBJ2-1, and the D gene may be TRBD2, 6 bases matching. This receptor was identified in a human donor with aplastic anemia. The nucleotide sequence reads TGTGCCACCAGCAGAGCTCGGGAGACGACCAATGAGCAGTTCTTC. Protein translation: CATSRARETTNEQFF.